The 13 T cell receptor beta chains listed next were all sequenced from one sample in a study of blood T cell repertoires in COVID-19. TCRdb's table, derived via immunoSEQ multiplex PCR, lists solely in-frame clones and lacks some. The sample records roughly 330,000 clones, around 87% being singletons. Sequencing was performed on PBMCs or T cells enriched from blood (not recorded which). These TCRs come from a woman aged 25 to 45 who had recovered from COVID-19.

The chain uses TRBV19 and TRBJ1-1, with D uncertain. Germline V CDR1 and CDR2: LNHDA, SQIVND (reference sequence). Between the trimmed V and J ends, which lost 4 bases and 6 bases, there was a span of 6 bases. The length of the CDR3 is 11 residues. The CDR3 DNA reads TGTGCCAGTAGTAGGTGGCCTGAAGCTTTCTTT. Translation gives CASSRWPEAFF.

In this sample, this clone turned up a few times. CDR3 region: CASSRRVGDRATNEKLFF. For the CDR3, the DNA is TGTGCCAGCAGCCGTCGCGTCGGAGACAGAGCAACTAATGAAAAACTGTTTTTT. The rearrangement uses TRBV7-2 and TRBJ1-4, with D possibly TRBD1 on 5 matching bases. The germline gives CDR1 SGHTA, CDR2 FQGNSA. The CDR3 runs 18 residues. Trimming left V 5 bases short and J 0 bases short, with 19 bases between.

The chain uses TRBV6-2 or TRBV6-3 and TRBJ2-7; a possible D gene is TRBD1 (6 bases). Germline V gives CDR1 MNHEY, CDR2 SVGEGT. The CDR3 consists of 15 residues. V lost 2 bases, J lost 5 bases, and 16 bases lay in between. As DNA, the CDR3 is TGTGCCAGCAGTTACCCCCCTCGGGACAAACACGAGCAGTACTTC. Amino acid sequence: CASSYPPRDKHEQYF.

This clone has a single count. The chain links TRBV24-1 to TRBJ2-1; 8 nucleotides match TRBD2. The ends lost 4 bases at V and 5 bases at J; junction bases unmatched: 6. The CDR3 is made up of 15 amino acids. Germline CDR1 and CDR2: KGHDR and SFDVKD. The CDR3 DNA sequence: TGTGCCACCAGTGACCCAGCGGGGGACCACAATGAGCAGTTCTTC. It encodes CATSDPAGDHNEQFF.

V usage is TRBV7-9 and J usage is TRBJ1-1; TRBD1 might be the D (6 bases). CDR3 length: 14 residues. V was clipped by 1 base and J by 13 bases, with 19 bases between them. In germline, CDR1 is SEHNR, CDR2 FQNEAQ (reference sequence). In nucleotides, the CDR3 is TGTGCCAGCAGCTTAGGGACGGGACATGAAGAGGGTTTCTTT. Translation gives CASSLGTGHEEGFF. The full variable domain, completed using reference TRBV7-9 and TRBJ1-1, is DTGVSQNPRHKITKRGQNVTFRCDPISEHNRLYWYRQTLGQGPEFLTYFQNEAQLEKSRLLSDRFSAERPKGSFSTLEIQRTEQGDSAMYLCASSLGTGHEEGFFGQGTRLTVV.

The chain carries TRBV4-3 and TRBJ1-2; D ambiguous. V was clipped by 5 bases and J by 3 bases, with 10 bases between them. Looked up from germline, CDR1 is LGHNA and CDR2 is YSLEER. The CDR3 covers 13 residues. The CDR3 nucleotides read TGCGCCAGCAGCTACAACACCGACTATGGCTACACCTTC. Protein product: CASSYNTDYGYTF.

The chain couples TRBV27 to TRBJ1-6, with 8 nucleotides matching TRBD1. The junction had 12 bases not matched to a gene; V was cut back by 10 bases and J by 10 bases. Per the germline V gene, CDR1 is MNHEY and CDR2 is SMNVEV (reference sequence). The CDR3 runs to 14 residues. The CDR3 nucleotides are TGTGCCACCTCCCCGGCAGGGGGCATATCACCCCTCCACTTT. As protein: CATSPAGGISPLHF.

The rearrangement joins TRBV19 to TRBJ1-1; 9 bases are a match to TRBD1. Looked up from germline, CDR1 is LNHDA and CDR2 is SQIVND (reference sequence). This CDR3 has 16 amino acids. V trimming: 5 bases; J trimming: 6 bases; junction bases outside the gene matches: 13. CDR3 coding DNA: TGTGCCAGTAGTGTGACAGGGGGGCGAGGGGGTGCTGAAGCTTTCTTT. Translated, it gives CASSVTGGRGGAEAFF. The full variable domain, its missing parts supplied by reference TRBV19 and TRBJ1-1, is DGGITQSPKYLFRKEGQNVTLSCEQNLNHDAMYWYRQDPGQGLRLIYYSQIVNDFQKGDIAEGYSVSREKKESFPLTVTSAQKNPTAFYLCASSVTGGRGGAEAFFGQGTRLTVV.

This clone was counted once. The chain combines TRBV25-1 with TRBJ2-7; 9 bases fit TRBD1. CDR1 and CDR2 from the germline V gene are MGHDK and SYGVNS. The CDR3 loop spans 15 amino acids. The V segment lost 5 bases and the J segment 3 bases; nucleotides outside the gene matches: 8. This CDR3 reads CASSRGTGIFYEQYF. The CDR3 DNA is TGTGCCAGCAGTCGAGGGACAGGGATATTCTACGAGCAGTACTTC.

The chain uses TRBV7-9 and TRBJ1-2; maybe TRBD1 (5 bases). Germline assignment: CDR1 SEHNR and CDR2 FQNEAQ (reference sequence). The germline V and J ends were trimmed by 3 bases and 8 bases, with 19 bases remaining between them. The CDR3 runs to 15 residues. This CDR3 is CASSFWEGAAEGYTF. The CDR3 DNA sequence: TGTGCCAGCAGCTTCTGGGAAGGGGCGGCAGAAGGCTACACCTTC.

DNA of the CDR3: TGTGCCAGCAGGCATCAGACAGGGAGGTCTTACGAGCAGTACTTC. Amino acids: CASRHQTGRSYEQYF. V usage is TRBV6-6 and J usage is TRBJ2-7, with a weak D call TRBD1 (7 bases). The germline V gene has CDR1 MNHNY and CDR2 SVGAGI (reference sequence). V lost 6 bases and J 4 bases, leaving 19 bases between the germline ends. CDR3 length: 15 residues.

This clone has just one count. The chain uses TRBV6-5 and TRBJ1-3; no reliable D call. V shed 7 bases and J shed 6 bases, with 7 bases lying between them. The CDR3 is made up of 11 amino acids. In germline, CDR1 is MNHEY, CDR2 SVGAGI. CDR3 protein: CASTNANTIYF. The DNA of the CDR3 is TGTGCCAGCACTAACGCAAACACCATATATTTT.

This clone was found a few times. The rearrangement links TRBV3-1 (or the pseudogene TRBV3-2) to TRBJ1-1, with TRBD1 matching 9 bases. From germline, CDR1 is LGHDT and CDR2 YNNKEL (reference sequence). V trimming: 4 bases; J trimming: 6 bases; junction bases outside the gene matches: 12. This CDR3 is 16 amino acids long. CDR3 in amino acids: CASSPGQGMGPAEAFF. CDR3 coding DNA: TGTGCCAGCAGCCCGGGACAGGGTATGGGGCCCGCTGAAGCTTTCTTT.